The 7 T cell receptor beta chains below come from one sample, sequenced in a study of shared clonotypes between healthy human individuals. The table came from immunoSEQ multiplex PCR; TCRdb's copy has only in-frame clones and leaves some out. The repertoire holds over a million clones, with approximately 80% as singletons. Sequencing was done on a sample of memory CD4+ T cells from PBMCs. Subset noted: CD45RA-negative fraction. These receptors were obtained from a man aged 18 to 30 in good health. Some clones in this sample may be carry-over from other donors' samples.

Concerning this clone: The same CDR3 arises from other DNA sequences in this sample as well. The chain recombines TRBV28 with TRBJ1-4; the D is unclear. The CDR3 length is 12 residues. V lost 6 bases, J lost 8 bases, and 10 bases lay in between. CDR1 and CDR2 (germline): MDHEN, SYDVKM. The CDR3 loop reads CASSSMDEKLFF. CDR3 nucleotide sequence: TGTGCCAGCAGCTCGATGGACGAAAAACTGTTTTTT.

The chain couples TRBV30 to TRBJ2-7; D could derive from TRBD1 or TRBD2 (5 bases each). Germline CDR1 and CDR2: GTSNPN and SVGIG (reference sequence). V lost 5 bases and J 6 bases, leaving 14 bases between the germline ends. The CDR3 is made up of 12 amino acids. The DNA of the CDR3 is TGTGCCTGGCCTACCCGAGGGGCCGAGCAGTACTTC. It encodes CAWPTRGAEQYF.

Turning to this clone: Mismatch with germline at one junction end may stem from a read error. CDR3 region: CASAEGLAGGPVF. CDR3 sequence (DNA): TGTGCTAGTGCGGAAGGACTAGCGGGAGGGCCTGTCTTC. The J gene is TRBJ2-1, the V gene TRBV12-5; 15 bases are shared with TRBD2. Germline CDR1 LGHNT, CDR2 FRNRAP. There are 13 residues in the CDR3.

The chain uses TRBV28 and TRBJ1-2; 10 nucleotides match TRBD1. Germline loops: CDR1 MDHEN, CDR2 SYDVKM. The CDR3 is made up of 15 amino acids. After removal of 5 bases from V and 9 bases from J, the junction contained 12 bases not matched to a gene. CDR3 sequence reads: CASSTPDRGSVSYTF. DNA for the CDR3: TGTGCCAGCAGTACCCCGGACAGGGGGTCGGTTAGCTACACCTTC.

This clone was seen at least ten times. The V call is TRBV28, the J call TRBJ1-1, with 7 bases that match TRBD1. The CDR3 sequence is 14 residues long. After removal of 3 bases from V and 7 bases from J, the junction contained 8 bases not matched to a gene. Germline CDR1 is MDHEN and CDR2 is SYDVKM. CDR3 DNA sequence: TGTGCCAGCAGTTTGGGGACAGCCCCCTTTGAAGCTTTCTTT. Translated: CASSLGTAPFEAFF.

The chain joins TRBV6-5 to TRBJ2-4; D might be TRBD1 or TRBD2, each matching 5 bases. This CDR3 has 13 residues. V was shortened by 4 bases and J by 7 bases, with 11 bases between the two germline ends. Germline CDR1 reads MNHEY; CDR2 reads SVGAGI. Written as DNA, the CDR3 is TGTGCCAGCAGTTGGGACCCAGGGAACATTCAGTACTTC. This codes for CASSWDPGNIQYF.

The CDR3 coding sequence is TGTGCCATCAGGAGACAGGGGGACTCCTACAATGAGCAGTTCTTC. This encodes CAIRRQGDSYNEQFF. This chain links TRBV10-3 with TRBJ2-1; 9 bases are a match to TRBD1. Unmatched junction bases numbered 3, after V lost 6 bases and J lost 0 bases. This CDR3 spans 15 amino acids. CDR1 is ENHRY and CDR2 is SYGVKD in the germline V gene.